The entry that follows covers one TCR beta chain sequence. Its specificity is unknown. The CDR3 spans 12 residues. The V gene lost 4 bases and the J gene lost 9 bases, with 10 bases spanning the gap. This record comes from a study of siplizumab effects on memory and regulatory T cells. Study observations and caveats: No assignable naive or memory phenotype existed for roughly 75-97% of proliferating CD4+ or CD8+ clones. Major contributors to the alloresponse seemed to be naive T cells, which also appeared more diverse than memory cells. Siplizumab led to significantly less abundant alloreactive sequences that could be traced back to unstimulated CD4+ memory cells. Siplizumab cultures yielded proliferating Tregs whose suppressive function was not confirmed.

TCRdb's copy holds only in-frame clones and misses some; the assay was immunoSEQ multiplex PCR. This sample yields tens of thousands of clones, of which 93% are seen a single time; about 40% belongs to the top ten. Sequenced: CD8+ T cells sorted from blood. The V call is TRBV23-1, the J call TRBJ2-1; TRBD2 is a possible D gene (5 bases). TRBV23-1 is recorded as an ORF, its role being uncertain. The TCR sequence derives from a human donor in good health. This chain's CDR3 is CASSLGVSEQFF. The CDR3 DNA reads TGCGCCAGCAGTCTCGGGGTCAGTGAGCAGTTCTTC.